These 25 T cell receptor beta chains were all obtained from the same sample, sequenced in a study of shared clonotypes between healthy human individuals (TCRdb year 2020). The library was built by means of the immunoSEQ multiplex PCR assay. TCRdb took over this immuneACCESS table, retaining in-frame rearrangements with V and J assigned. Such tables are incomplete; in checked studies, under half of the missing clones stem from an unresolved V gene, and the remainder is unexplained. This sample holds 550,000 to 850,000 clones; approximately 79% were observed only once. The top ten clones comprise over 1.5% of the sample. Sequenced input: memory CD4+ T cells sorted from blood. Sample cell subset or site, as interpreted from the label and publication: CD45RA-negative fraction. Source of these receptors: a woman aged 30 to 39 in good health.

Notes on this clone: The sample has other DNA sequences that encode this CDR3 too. CDR3 coding DNA: TGTGCCAGCAGTGAGGTGGGAGGTAGCAATCAGCCCCAGCATTTT. Its translation: CASSEVGGSNQPQHF. The chain combines TRBV6-1 with TRBJ1-5; no clear D. Looked up from germline, CDR1 is MNHNS and CDR2 is SASEGT. This CDR3 has 15 amino acids. The ends were cut back, 3 bases at V and 0 bases at J, with 9 bases in the middle.

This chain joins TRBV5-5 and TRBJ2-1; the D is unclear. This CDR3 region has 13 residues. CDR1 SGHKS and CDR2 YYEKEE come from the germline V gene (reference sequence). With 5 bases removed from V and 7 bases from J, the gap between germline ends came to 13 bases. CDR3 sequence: CASRNRLINEQFF. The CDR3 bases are TGTGCCAGCAGAAACCGATTGATTAATGAGCAGTTCTTC.

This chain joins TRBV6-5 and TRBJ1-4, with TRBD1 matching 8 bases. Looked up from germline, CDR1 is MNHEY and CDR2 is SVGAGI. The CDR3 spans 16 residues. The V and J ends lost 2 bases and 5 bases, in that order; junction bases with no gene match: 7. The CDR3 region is CASSYSLDRANEKLFF. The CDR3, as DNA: TGTGCCAGCAGTTACAGTCTGGACAGGGCCAATGAAAAACTGTTTTTT.

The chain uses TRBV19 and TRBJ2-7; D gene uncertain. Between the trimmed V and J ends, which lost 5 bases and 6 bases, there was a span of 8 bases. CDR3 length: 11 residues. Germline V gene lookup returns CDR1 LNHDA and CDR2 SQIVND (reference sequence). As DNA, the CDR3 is TGTGCCAGTAGTTCGTCGGGCGAGCAGTACTTC. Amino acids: CASSSSGEQYF.

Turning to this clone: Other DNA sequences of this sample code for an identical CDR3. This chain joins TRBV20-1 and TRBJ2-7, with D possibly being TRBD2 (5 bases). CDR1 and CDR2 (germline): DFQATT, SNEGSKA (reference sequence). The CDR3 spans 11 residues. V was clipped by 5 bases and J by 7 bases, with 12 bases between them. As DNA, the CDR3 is TGCAGTGCTCTGGGCGGGTCGGAGCAGTACTTC. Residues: CSALGGSEQYF.

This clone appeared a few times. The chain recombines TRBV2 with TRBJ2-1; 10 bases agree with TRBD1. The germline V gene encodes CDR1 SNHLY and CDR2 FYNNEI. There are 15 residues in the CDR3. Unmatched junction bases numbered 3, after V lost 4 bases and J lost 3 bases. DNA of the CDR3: TGTGCCAGCAGTGCAGACAGGGGGCTCTACAATGAGCAGTTCTTC. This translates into CASSADRGLYNEQFF. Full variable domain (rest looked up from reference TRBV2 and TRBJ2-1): EPEVTQTPSHQVTQMGQEVILRCVPISNHLYFYWYRQILGQKVEFLVSFYNNEISEKSEIFDDQFSVERPDGSNFTLKIRSTKLEDSAMYFCASSADRGLYNEQFFGPGTRLTVL.

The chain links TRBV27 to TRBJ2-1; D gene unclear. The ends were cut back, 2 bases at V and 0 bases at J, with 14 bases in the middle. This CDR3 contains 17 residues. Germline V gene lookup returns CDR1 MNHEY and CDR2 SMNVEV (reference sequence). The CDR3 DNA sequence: TGTGCCAGCAGTTTACGTTACTCCCCGAGCTCCTACAATGAGCAGTTCTTC. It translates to CASSLRYSPSSYNEQFF.

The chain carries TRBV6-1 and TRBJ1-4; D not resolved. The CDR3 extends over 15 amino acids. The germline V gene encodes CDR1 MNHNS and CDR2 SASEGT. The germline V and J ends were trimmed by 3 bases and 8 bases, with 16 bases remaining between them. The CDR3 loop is CASSDQEKVQEKLFF. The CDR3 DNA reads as TGTGCCAGCAGTGATCAGGAAAAAGTTCAGGAAAAACTGTTTTTT.

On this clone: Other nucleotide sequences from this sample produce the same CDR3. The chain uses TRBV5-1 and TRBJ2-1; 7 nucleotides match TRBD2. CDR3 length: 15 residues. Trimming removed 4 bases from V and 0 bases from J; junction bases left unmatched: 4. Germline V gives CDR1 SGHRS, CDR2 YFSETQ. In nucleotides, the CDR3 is TGCGCCAGCAGCCTAACTAGCGCCTCCTACAATGAGCAGTTCTTC. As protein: CASSLTSASYNEQFF.

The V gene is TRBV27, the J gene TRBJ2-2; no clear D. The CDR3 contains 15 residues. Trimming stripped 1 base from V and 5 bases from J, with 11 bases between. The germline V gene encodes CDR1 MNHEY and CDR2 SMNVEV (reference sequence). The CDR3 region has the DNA TGTGCCAGCAGTTTATTGGGCAGGTTAACCGGGGAGCTGTTTTTT. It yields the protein CASSLLGRLTGELFF.

CDR3 protein: CASRTIGRSSYEQYF. CDR3 bases: TGTGCCAGCCGTACCATAGGGAGGAGCTCCTACGAGCAGTACTTC. The V gene is TRBV6-5, the J gene TRBJ2-7, with D maybe TRBD2 (6 bases). The CDR3 totals 15 residues. V dropped 8 bases and J dropped 0 bases, with 17 bases sitting between them. CDR1 is MNHEY, CDR2 SVGAGI, per germline.

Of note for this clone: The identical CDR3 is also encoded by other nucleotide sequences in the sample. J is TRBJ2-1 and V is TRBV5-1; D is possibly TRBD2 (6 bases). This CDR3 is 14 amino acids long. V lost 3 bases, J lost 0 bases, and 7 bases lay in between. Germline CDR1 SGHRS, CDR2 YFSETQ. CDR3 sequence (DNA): TGCGCCAGCAGCTCCGGGGGCTCCTACAATGAGCAGTTCTTC. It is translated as CASSSGGSYNEQFF.

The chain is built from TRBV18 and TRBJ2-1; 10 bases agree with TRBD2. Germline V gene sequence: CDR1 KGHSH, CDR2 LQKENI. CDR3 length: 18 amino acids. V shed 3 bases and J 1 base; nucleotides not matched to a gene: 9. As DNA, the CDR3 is TGTGCCAGCTCACCGAGCCTAGCGGGAGCGGGTTCCTACAATGAGCAGTTCTTC. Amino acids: CASSPSLAGAGSYNEQFF.

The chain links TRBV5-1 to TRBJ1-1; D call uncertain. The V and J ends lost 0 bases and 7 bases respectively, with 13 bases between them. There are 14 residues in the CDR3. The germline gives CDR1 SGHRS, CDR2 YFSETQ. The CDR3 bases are TGCGCCAGCAGCTTGGACTTAACGGGCATTGAAGCTTTCTTT. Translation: CASSLDLTGIEAFF.

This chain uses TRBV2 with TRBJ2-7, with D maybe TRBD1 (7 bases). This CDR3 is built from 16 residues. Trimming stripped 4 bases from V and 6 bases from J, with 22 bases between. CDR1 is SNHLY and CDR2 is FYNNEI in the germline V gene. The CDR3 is CASSGSSAGQLSEQYF. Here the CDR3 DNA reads TGTGCCAGCAGTGGGAGCTCTGCGGGACAGCTCTCCGAGCAGTACTTC.

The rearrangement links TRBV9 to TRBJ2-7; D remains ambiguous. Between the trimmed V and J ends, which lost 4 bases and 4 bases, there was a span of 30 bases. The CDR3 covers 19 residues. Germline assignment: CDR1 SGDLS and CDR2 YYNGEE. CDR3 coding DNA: TGTGCCAGCAGCCCTCGAATGAGCCGGTCGTCTGGGGTCCTTTACGAGCAGTACTTC. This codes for CASSPRMSRSSGVLYEQYF.

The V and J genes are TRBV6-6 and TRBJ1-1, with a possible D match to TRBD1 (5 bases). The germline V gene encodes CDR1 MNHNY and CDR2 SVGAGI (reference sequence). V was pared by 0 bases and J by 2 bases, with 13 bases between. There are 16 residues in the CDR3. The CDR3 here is CASSYSSGRSNTEAFF. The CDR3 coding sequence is TGTGCCAGCAGTTACTCCTCAGGGAGATCAAACACTGAAGCTTTCTTT.

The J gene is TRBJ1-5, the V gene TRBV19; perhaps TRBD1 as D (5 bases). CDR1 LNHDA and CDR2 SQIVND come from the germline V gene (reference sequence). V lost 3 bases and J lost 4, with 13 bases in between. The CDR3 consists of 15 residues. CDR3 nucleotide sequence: TGTGCCAGTAGTATTTCTGGGGGAAGGAATCAGCCCCAGCATTTT. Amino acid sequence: CASSISGGRNQPQHF.

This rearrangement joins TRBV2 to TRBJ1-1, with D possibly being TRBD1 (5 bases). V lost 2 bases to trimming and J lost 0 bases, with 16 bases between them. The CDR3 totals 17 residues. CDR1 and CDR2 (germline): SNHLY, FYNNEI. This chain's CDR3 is CASSEILGGVMNTEAFF. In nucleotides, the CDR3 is TGTGCCAGCAGTGAAATCCTCGGAGGGGTCATGAACACTGAAGCTTTCTTT.

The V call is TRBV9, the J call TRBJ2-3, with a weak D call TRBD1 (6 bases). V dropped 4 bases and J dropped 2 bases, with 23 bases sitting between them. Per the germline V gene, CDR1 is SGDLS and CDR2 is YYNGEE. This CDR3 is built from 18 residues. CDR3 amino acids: CASSPQIPGQLTTDTQYF. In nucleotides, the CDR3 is TGTGCCAGCAGCCCACAGATACCGGGACAACTCACCACAGATACGCAGTATTTT.

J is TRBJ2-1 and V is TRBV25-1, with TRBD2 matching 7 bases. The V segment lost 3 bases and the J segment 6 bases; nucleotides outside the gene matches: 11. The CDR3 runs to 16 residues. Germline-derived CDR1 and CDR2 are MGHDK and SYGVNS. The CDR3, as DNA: TGTGCCAGCAGTGACGCCTGGGACTATTATTCCAATGAGCAGTTCTTC. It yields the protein CASSDAWDYYSNEQFF. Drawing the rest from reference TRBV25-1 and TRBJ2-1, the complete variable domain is EADIYQTPRYLVIGTGKKITLECSQTMGHDKMYWYQQDPGMELHLIHYSYGVNSTEKGDLSSESTVSRIRTEHFPLTLESARPSHTSQYLCASSDAWDYYSNEQFFGPGTRLTVL.

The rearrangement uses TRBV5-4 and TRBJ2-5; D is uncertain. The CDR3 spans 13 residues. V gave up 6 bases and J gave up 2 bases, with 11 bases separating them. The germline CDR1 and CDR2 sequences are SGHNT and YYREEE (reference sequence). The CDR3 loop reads CASTKVGQETQYF. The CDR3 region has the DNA TGTGCCAGCACGAAGGTGGGGCAAGAGACCCAGTACTTC.

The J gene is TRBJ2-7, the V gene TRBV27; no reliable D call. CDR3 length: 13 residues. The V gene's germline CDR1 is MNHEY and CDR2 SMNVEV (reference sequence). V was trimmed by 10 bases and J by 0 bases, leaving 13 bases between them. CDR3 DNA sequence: TGTGCCACCGCCCGACTGGCCTCCTACGAGCAGTACTTC. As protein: CATARLASYEQYF.

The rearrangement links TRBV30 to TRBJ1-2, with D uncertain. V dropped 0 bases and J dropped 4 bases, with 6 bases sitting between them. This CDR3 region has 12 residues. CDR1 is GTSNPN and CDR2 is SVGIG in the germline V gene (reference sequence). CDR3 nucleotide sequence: TGTGCCTGGAGTGTACCGCTCTATGGCTACACCTTC. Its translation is CAWSVPLYGYTF.

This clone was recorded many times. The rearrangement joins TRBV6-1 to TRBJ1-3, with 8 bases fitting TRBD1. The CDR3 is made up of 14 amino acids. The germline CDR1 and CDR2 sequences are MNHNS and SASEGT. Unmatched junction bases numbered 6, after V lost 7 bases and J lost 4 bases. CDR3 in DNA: TGTGCCAGCATCCAGGGGGCTGCGGGAAACACCATATATTTT. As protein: CASIQGAAGNTIYF.